This is a list of T cell receptor beta chains from one sample in a study of cytomegalovirus exposure and HLA in healthy donors. This table comes from immunoSEQ multiplex PCR, and its TCRdb copy is limited to in-frame clones, with some not included. The table includes 90,000 or so clones, around 73% detected once. The sequencing sample was made of PBMCs. The receptors stem from a woman aged 40 to 50 in good health and CMV-seronegative. CDR3s include the opening cysteine and the closing phenylalanine or tryptophan. D genes are given only for firm matches. Clone sizes are given selectively: once, few, many, or a class where the clone is expanded.

TRBD2,TRBV28,NA,TRBJ2-4,TGTGCCAGCAGTTCCCCAGCGGGGGGAGCCAAAAACATTCAGTACTTC,CASSSPAGGAKNIQYF
TRBD2,TRBV11-1,NA,TRBJ2-1,TGTGCCAGCAGTAAACCTAGCGGGAGCTCCTACAATGAGCAGTTCTTC,CASSKPSGSSYNEQFF
NA,TRBV21-1,once,TRBJ1-5,TGTGCCAGCAGCAAAGGTATTAGCAATCAGCCCCAGCATTTT,CASSKGISNQPQHF
TRBD1,TRBV10-3,few,TRBJ1-1,TGTGCCATCAGGGCCGGGGACAGGGACACTGAAGCTTTCTTT,CAIRAGDRDTEAFF
TRBD1,TRBV27,NA,TRBJ2-5,TGTGCCAGCAGTTTACGGGGAAGGGGGCCTTCGAACCAAGAGACCCAGTACTTC,CASSLRGRGPSNQETQYF
TRBD2,TRBV7-9,NA,TRBJ2-1,TGTGCCAGCAGCGTTAGCGGGACCTCCGTCAATGAGCAGTTCTTC,CASSVSGTSVNEQFF
TRBD2,TRBV4-2,NA,TRBJ2-7,TGTGCCAGCAGCCAAGGCATTAGCGGGGAGCAGTACTTC,CASSQGISGEQYF
NA,TRBV7-3,few,TRBJ1-1,TGTGCCAGCAGCTTAATCGGCGGGGACTCCCTGAACACTGAAGCTTTCTTT,CASSLIGGDSLNTEAFF
TRBD1,TRBV28,NA,TRBJ1-2,TGTGCCAGCAGTTTCCCCGCGGGGGACAGGGGCGGCTACACCTTC,CASSFPAGDRGGYTF
NA,TRBV9,few,TRBJ2-2,TGTGCCAGCAGCGTAGGCCAGGGGCACACCGGGGAGCTGTTTTTT,CASSVGQGHTGELFF
TRBD2,TRBV7-3,NA,TRBJ2-3,TGTGCCAGCAGCTTAGTCGCGGGAGGGCTGGATACGCAGTATTTT,CASSLVAGGLDTQYF
TRBD1,TRBV28,NA,TRBJ2-1,TGTGCCAGCAGTTTATTCGGGACAGGGAGGAATGAGCAGTTCTTC,CASSLFGTGRNEQFF
NA,TRBV6-1,few,TRBJ2-1,TGTGCCAGCAGTGAAGGGGAGAGGGTAGTAGATGAGCAGTTCTTC,CASSEGERVVDEQFF
TRBD1,TRBV27,NA,TRBJ1-1,TGTGCCAGCAGTAAAATACAGGGGGCCACGACCACTGAAGCTTTCTTT,CASSKIQGATTTEAFF
TRBD1,TRBV6-5,NA,TRBJ1-2,TGTGCCAGCCGAGCGGGGACAGGGAACTATGGCTACACCTTC,CASRAGTGNYGYTF
NA,TRBV27,once,TRBJ1-5,TGTGCCAGCAGTCAGGGTTGGGGTCAGCCCCAGCATTTT,CASSQGWGQPQHF
NA,TRBV29-1,NA,TRBJ1-4,TGCAGCGTTGTTGGGTCGGGGAATGAAAAACTGTTTTTT,CSVVGSGNEKLFF
NA,TRBV4-2,NA,TRBJ2-3,TGTGCCAGCAGCCAAGTTCGGGTGCTGTGGACAGATACGCAGTATTTT,CASSQVRVLWTDTQYF
NA,TRBV15,NA,TRBJ1-4,TGTGCCACCGAGTCGGACCGCGGGGGTATTAATGAAAAACTGTTTTTT,CATESDRGGINEKLFF
NA,TRBV7-8,NA,TRBJ2-7,TGTGCCAGCAGCTTAGATGTAAGCGAGCAGTACTTC,CASSLDVSEQYF
NA,TRBV2,few,TRBJ1-4,TGTGCCAGCAGAAAGGACAGAGGCGTTGGCGAAAAACTGTTTTTT,CASRKDRGVGEKLFF
NA,TRBV19,NA,TRBJ1-1,TGTGCCAGTAGTAATTCGGGCCGGGGCACTGAAGCTTTCTTT,CASSNSGRGTEAFF
NA,TRBV29-1,NA,TRBJ1-2,TGCAGCGCAGGGGCGACGGGCTATGGCTACACCTTC,CSAGATGYGYTF
NA,TRBV5-6,NA,TRBJ2-1,TGTGCCAGCAGCAGAGTCGATGAGCAGTTCTTC,CASSRVDEQFF
NA,TRBV6-1,NA,TRBJ1-2,TGTGCCAGCAGCCGACTTGCCCCGGACTATGGCTACACCTTC,CASSRLAPDYGYTF
NA,TRBV5-1,once,TRBJ2-7,TGCGCCAGCAGTGGGGGGGCGTTTGGAAACGAGCAGTACTTC,CASSGGAFGNEQYF
NA,TRBV18,NA,TRBJ1-3,TGTGCCAGCTCACCCCGGGACTCCGGAGGCGACACCATATATTTT,CASSPRDSGGDTIYF
NA,TRBV18,NA,TRBJ1-3,TGTGCCAGCTCAGGGACAAGGACTGGAAACACCATATATTTT,CASSGTRTGNTIYF
TRBD1,TRBV10-3,NA,TRBJ2-1,TGTGCCATCAGTGGAACCGGGACAGGGGGCGTTAGCTCCTACAATGAGCAGTTCTTC,CAISGTGTGGVSSYNEQFF
TRBD2,TRBV28,NA,TRBJ2-7,TGTGCCAGCACCACCCCGGGACTAGCGTACGAGCAGTACTTC,CASTTPGLAYEQYF
NA,TRBV6-5,NA,TRBJ2-1,TGTGCCAGCAGCCGTAGCGAGATCTACAATGAGCAGTTCTTC,CASSRSEIYNEQFF
TRBD2,TRBV7-2,NA,TRBJ2-3,TGTGCCAGCAGCACCCAGGGAGGGAGAACAGATACGCAGTATTTT,CASSTQGGRTDTQYF
TRBD1,TRBV7-2,NA,TRBJ2-3,TGTGCCAGCAGCTCAAGCTCCAGGGGGACAGATACGCAGTATTTT,CASSSSSRGTDTQYF
NA,TRBV28,NA,TRBJ1-1,TGTGCCAGCAGTTTATACTGTGAAGCTTTCTTT,CASSLYCEAFF
NA,TRBV28,few,TRBJ1-5,TGTGCCAGCAGTTACCCCGGGGAGGGACAGCCCCAGCATTTT,CASSYPGEGQPQHF
TRBD2,TRBV28,NA,TRBJ2-1,TGTGCCAGCAGTTTCCCTAGCGGGAGGCCTCAAATAGAGCAGTTCTTC,CASSFPSGRPQIEQFF
TRBD1,TRBV27,NA,TRBJ1-1,TGTGCCAGCAAAGTGACAGGGGGCGCGAACACTGAAGCTTTCTTT,CASKVTGGANTEAFF
TRBD1,TRBV6-5,NA,TRBJ2-5,TGTGCCAGTAGCTTACTGGGACAGCAAGAGACCCAGTACTTC,CASSLLGQQETQYF
TRBD2,TRBV29-1,NA,TRBJ2-3,TGCAGCGGGGGGACTAGTTCAGATACGCAGTATTTT,CSGGTSSDTQYF
TRBD1,TRBV5-1,NA,TRBJ1-1,TGCGCCAGCAGCTACCGACGGGGACAGGGAATGAACACTGAAGCTTTCTTT,CASSYRRGQGMNTEAFF
NA,TRBV7-9,NA,TRBJ1-4,TGTGCCAGCAGCTTAGACTTTAATGAAAAACTGTTTTTT,CASSLDFNEKLFF
TRBD2,TRBV5-4,NA,TRBJ2-5,TGTGCCAGCGGGGGGACTAGTGGAGAGACCCAGTACTTC,CASGGTSGETQYF
NA,TRBV27,NA,TRBJ2-7,TGTGCCAGCAGTCTTATGACAGGGACTCACGAGCAGTACTTC,CASSLMTGTHEQYF
NA,TRBV28,once,TRBJ1-4,TGTGCCAGCACCCGTGGGAACCGGGGTGAGGAAAAACTGTTTTTT,CASTRGNRGEEKLFF
NA,TRBV28,few,TRBJ1-1,TGTGCCAGCAGTTCCTCCCGGTGGTACGGAGCTTTCTTT,CASSSSRWYGAFF
NA,TRBV7-8,NA,TRBJ1-4,TGTGCCAGCAGCTTACCCGGGTATGAAAAACTGTTTTTT,CASSLPGYEKLFF